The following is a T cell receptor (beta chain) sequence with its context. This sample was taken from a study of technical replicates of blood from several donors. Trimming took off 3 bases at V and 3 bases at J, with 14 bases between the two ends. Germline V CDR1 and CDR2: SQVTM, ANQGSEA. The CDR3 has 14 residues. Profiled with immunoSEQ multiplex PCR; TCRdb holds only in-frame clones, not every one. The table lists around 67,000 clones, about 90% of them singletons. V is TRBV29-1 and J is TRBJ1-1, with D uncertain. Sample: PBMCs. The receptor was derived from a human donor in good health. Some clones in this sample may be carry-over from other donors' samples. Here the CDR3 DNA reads TGCAGCGTTGAGTTGCGGCGTACGGACACTGAAGCTTTCTTT. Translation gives CSVELRRTDTEAFF.